A single T cell receptor (beta chain) is shown here with its context. The data originate from a study of blood T cell repertoires in COVID-19. Overall study: Some COVID-19 samples were acute and others convalescent; all came from the United States, Italy and Spain. Sources were T cells, B-cell-depleted T cells, or PBMCs; the material itself was cDNA or gDNA.

Original data processing: Using reference gene primer amplification, nucleated cell counts were estimated. Generated by immunoSEQ multiplex PCR, the TCRdb table keeps only in-frame clones and is missing some. The DNA gave D and trimming, while V, J and clone size come from that table. The table shows some 110,000 clones, with around 86% occurring only once. The ends lost 5 bases at V and 6 bases at J; junction bases unmatched: 8. Germline CDR1 SGHVS, CDR2 FQNEAQ. This CDR3 spans 15 amino acids. The chain joins TRBV7-8 to TRBJ1-5, with 9 bases fitting TRBD1. The sequencing sample was made of peripheral blood. This receptor was obtained from a man aged 40-50 years with acute or convalescent COVID-19. CDR3 amino acids: CASSNGQGNGQPQHF. CDR3 in DNA: TGTGCCAGCAGCAACGGACAGGGGAATGGTCAGCCCCAGCATTTT.